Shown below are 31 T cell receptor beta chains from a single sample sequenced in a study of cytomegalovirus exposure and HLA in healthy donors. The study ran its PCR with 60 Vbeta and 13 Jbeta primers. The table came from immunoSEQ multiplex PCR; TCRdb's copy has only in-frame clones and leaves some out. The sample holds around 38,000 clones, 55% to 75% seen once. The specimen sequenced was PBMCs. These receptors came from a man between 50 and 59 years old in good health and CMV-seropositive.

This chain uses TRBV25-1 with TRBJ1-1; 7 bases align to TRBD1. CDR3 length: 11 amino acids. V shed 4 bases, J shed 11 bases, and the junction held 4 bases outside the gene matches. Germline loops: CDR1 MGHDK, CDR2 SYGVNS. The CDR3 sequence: CASSVRGEAFF. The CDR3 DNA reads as TGTGCCAGCAGTGTCAGGGGGGAGGCTTTCTTT.

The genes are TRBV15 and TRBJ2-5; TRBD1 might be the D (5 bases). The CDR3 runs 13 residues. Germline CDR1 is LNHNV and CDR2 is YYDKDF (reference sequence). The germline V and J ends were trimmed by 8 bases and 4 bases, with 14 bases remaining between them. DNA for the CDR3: TGTGCCACCGGCTCAGGGCGCTCAGAGACCCAGTACTTC. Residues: CATGSGRSETQYF.

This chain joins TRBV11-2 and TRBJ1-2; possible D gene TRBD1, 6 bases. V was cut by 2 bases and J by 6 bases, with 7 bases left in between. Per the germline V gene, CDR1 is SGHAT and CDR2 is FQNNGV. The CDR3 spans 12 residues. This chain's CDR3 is CASSLRTDGYTF. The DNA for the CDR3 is TGTGCCAGCAGCTTACGGACAGATGGCTACACCTTC.

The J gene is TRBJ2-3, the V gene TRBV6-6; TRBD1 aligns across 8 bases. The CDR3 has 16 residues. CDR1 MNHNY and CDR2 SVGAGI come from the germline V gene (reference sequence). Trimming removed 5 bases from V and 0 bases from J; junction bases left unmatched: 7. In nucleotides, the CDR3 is TGTGCCAGCAGTCCCTCCAGGGGGCAAAGCACAGATACGCAGTATTTT. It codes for CASSPSRGQSTDTQYF.

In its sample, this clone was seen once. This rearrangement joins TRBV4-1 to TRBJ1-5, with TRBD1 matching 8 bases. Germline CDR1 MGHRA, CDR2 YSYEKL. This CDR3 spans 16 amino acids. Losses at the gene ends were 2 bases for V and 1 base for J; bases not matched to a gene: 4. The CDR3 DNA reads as TGCGCCAGCAGCCAACTACAGGGGGACAGCAATCAGCCCCAGCATTTT. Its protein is CASSQLQGDSNQPQHF.

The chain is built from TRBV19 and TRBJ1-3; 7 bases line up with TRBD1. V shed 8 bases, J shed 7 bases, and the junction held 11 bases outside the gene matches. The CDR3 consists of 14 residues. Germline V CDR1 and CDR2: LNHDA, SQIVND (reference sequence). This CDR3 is CASAGGGGRNTIYF. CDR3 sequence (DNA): TGTGCCAGTGCCGGTGGAGGGGGCAGGAACACCATATATTTT.

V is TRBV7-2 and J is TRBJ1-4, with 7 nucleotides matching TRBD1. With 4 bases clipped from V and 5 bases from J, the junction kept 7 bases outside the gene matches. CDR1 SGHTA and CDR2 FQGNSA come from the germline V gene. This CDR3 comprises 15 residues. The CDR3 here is CASSSQQGPNEKLFF. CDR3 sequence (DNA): TGTGCCAGCAGCTCCCAACAGGGGCCAAATGAAAAACTGTTTTTT.

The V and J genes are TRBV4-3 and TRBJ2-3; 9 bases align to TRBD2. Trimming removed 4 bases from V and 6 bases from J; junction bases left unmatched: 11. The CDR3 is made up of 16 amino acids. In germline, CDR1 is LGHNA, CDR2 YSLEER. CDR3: CASSRELAGGPDTQYF. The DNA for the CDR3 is TGCGCCAGCAGCCGAGAACTTGCGGGGGGGCCGGATACGCAGTATTTT.

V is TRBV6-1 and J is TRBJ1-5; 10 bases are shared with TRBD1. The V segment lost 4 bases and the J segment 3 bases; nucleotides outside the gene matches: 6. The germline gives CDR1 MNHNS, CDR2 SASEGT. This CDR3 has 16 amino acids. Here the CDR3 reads CASSGRTGGFNQPQHF. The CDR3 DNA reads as TGTGCCAGCAGTGGGAGGACAGGGGGTTTCAATCAGCCCCAGCATTTT.

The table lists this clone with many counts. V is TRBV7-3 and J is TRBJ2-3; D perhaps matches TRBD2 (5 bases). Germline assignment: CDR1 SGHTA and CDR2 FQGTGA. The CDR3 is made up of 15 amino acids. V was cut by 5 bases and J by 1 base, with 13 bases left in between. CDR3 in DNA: TGTGCCAGCAGCACGGGATTTGGGGGCACAGATACGCAGTATTTT. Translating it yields CASSTGFGGTDTQYF.

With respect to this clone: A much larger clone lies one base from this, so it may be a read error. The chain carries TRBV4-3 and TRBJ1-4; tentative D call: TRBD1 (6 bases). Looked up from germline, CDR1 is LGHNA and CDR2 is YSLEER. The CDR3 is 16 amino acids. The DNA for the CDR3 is TGCGCCAGCAGGCAAGATTCCCAGGGGTGGGGTGAAAAACTGTTTTTT. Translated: CASRQDSQGWGEKLFF.

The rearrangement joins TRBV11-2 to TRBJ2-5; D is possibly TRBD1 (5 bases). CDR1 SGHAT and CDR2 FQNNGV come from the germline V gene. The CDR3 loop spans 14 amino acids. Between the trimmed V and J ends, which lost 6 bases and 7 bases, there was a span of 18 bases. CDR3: CASSVLGEGWTQYF. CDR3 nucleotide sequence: TGTGCCAGCAGTGTCTTAGGGGAAGGATGGACCCAGTACTTC.

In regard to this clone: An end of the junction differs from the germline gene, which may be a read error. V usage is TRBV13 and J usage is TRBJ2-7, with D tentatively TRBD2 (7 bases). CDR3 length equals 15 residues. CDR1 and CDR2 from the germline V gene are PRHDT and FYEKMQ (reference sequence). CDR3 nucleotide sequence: TGTGCCAGCAGTTTAGGGGGAGGGCCGACGCGCGAGCAGTACTTC. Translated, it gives CASSLGGGPTREQYF.

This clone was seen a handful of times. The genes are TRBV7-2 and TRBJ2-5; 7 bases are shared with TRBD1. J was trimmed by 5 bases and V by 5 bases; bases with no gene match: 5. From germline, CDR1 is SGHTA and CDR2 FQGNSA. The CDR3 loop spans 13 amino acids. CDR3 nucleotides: TGTGCCAGCAGCCCACAGGGGAGCGAGACCCAGTACTTC. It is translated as CASSPQGSETQYF.

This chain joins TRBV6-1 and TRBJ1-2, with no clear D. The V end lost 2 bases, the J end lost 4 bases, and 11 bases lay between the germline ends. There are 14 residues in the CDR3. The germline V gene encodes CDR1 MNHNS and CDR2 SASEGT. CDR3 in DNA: TGTGCCAGCAGTGAACAGGTTGGAAGCTATGGCTACACCTTC. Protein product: CASSEQVGSYGYTF.

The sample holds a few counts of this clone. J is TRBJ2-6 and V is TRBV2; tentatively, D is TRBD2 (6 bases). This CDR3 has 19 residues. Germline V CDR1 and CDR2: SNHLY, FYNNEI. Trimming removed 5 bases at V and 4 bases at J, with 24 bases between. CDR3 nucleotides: TGTGCCAGCAGTCACGGAATCCGGGACGGGGGATGGGGGGCCAACGTCCTGACTTTC. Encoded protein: CASSHGIRDGGWGANVLTF.

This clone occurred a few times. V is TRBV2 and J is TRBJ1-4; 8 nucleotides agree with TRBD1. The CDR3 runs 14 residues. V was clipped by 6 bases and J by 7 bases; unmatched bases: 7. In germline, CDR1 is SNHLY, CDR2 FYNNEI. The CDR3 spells CASSAGQGTEKLFF. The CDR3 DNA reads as TGTGCCAGCAGCGCCGGACAGGGCACTGAAAAACTGTTTTTT.

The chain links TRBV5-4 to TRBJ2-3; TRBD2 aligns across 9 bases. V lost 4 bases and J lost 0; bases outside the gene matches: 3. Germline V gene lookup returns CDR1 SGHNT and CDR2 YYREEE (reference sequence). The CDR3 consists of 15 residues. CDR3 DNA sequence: TGTGCCAGCAGCGGTGGACTAGCGAGCACAGATACGCAGTATTTT. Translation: CASSGGLASTDTQYF.

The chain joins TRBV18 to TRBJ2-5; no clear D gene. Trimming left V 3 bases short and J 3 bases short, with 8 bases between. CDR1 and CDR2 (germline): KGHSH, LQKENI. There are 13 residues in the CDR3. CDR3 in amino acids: CASSPGQEETQYF. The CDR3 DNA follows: TGTGCCAGCTCACCGGGTCAGGAAGAGACCCAGTACTTC.

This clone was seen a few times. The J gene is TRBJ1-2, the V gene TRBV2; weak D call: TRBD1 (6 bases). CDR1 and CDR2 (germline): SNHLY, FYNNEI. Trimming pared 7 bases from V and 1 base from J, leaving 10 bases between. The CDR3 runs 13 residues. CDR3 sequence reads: CASNQQGNYGYTF. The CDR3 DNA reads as TGTGCCAGCAACCAACAGGGTAACTATGGCTACACCTTC.

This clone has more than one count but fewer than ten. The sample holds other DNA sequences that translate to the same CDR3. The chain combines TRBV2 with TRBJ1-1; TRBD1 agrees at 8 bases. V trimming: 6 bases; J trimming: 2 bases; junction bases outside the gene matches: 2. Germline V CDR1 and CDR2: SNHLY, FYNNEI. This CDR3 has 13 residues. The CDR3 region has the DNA TGTGCCAGCAGCGGACAGGGAAACACTGAAGCTTTCTTT. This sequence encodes CASSGQGNTEAFF.

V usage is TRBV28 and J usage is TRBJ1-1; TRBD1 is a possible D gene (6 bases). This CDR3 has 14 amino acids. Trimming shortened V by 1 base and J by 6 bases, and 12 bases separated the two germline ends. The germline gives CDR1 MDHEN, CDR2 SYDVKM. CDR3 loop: CASSLSGRGSEAFF. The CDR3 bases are TGTGCCAGCAGTTTATCAGGCAGGGGCTCTGAAGCTTTCTTT.

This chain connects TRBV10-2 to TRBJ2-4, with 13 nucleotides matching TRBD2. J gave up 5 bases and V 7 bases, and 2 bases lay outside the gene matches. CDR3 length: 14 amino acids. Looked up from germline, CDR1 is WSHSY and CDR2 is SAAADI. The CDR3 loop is CASTGTSGENIQYF. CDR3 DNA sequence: TGCGCCAGCACCGGGACTAGCGGGGAAAACATTCAGTACTTC.

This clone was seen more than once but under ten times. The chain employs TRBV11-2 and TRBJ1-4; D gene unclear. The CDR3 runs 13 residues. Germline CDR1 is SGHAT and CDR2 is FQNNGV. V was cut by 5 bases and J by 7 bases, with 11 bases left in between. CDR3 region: CASSKPRGEKLFF. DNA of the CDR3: TGTGCCAGCAGCAAGCCTCGGGGTGAAAAACTGTTTTTT.

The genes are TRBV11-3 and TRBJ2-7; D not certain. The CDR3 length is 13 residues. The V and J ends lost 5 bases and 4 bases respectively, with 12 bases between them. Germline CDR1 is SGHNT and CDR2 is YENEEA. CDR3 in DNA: TGTGCCAGCAGCCCTAACGAGGAATACGAGCAGTACTTC. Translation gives CASSPNEEYEQYF.

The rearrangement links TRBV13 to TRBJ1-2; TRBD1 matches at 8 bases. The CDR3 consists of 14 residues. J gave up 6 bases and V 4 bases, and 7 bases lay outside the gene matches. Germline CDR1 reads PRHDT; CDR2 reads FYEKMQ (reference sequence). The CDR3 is CASSSRTGLHGYTF. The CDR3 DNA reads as TGTGCCAGCAGCTCCAGGACAGGGCTACATGGCTACACCTTC.

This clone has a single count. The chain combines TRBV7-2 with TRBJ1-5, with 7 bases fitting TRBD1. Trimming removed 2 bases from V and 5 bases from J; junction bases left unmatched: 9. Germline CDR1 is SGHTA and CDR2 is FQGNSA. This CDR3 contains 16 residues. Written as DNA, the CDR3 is TGTGCCAGCAGCTTATTTTCGACAGGGTACGATCAGCCCCAGCATTTT. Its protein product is CASSLFSTGYDQPQHF.

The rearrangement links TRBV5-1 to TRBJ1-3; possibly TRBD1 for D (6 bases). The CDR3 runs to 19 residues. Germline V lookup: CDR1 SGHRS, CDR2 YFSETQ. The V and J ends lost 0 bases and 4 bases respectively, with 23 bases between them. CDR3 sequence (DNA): TGCGCCAGCAGCTTGGAGTCCGGGACACTAAGAGGAGGAGGAAACACCATATATTTT. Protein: CASSLESGTLRGGGNTIYF.

CDR3 nucleotides: TGTGCCAGCAGCTCCTTGAGCTCCTATAATTCACCCCTCCACTTT. Its protein is CASSSLSSYNSPLHF. The rearrangement uses TRBV7-3 and TRBJ1-6; D remains ambiguous. The V and J ends lost 4 bases and 0 bases respectively, with 7 bases between them. Germline loops: CDR1 SGHTA, CDR2 FQGTGA. The CDR3 contains 15 residues.

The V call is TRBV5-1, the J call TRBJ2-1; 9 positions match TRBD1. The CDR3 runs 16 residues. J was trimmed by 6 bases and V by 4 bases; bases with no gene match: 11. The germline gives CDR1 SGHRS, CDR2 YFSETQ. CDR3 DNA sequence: TGCGCCAGCAGCAACACCGGGACAGGGTGGCCCAATGAGCAGTTCTTC. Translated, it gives CASSNTGTGWPNEQFF.

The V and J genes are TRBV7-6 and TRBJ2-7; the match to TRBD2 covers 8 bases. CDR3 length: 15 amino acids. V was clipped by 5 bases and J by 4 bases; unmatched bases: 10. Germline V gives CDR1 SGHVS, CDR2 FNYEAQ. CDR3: CASSPGGTASYEQYF. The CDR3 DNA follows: TGTGCCAGCAGCCCGGGGGGGACGGCATCGTACGAGCAGTACTTC.